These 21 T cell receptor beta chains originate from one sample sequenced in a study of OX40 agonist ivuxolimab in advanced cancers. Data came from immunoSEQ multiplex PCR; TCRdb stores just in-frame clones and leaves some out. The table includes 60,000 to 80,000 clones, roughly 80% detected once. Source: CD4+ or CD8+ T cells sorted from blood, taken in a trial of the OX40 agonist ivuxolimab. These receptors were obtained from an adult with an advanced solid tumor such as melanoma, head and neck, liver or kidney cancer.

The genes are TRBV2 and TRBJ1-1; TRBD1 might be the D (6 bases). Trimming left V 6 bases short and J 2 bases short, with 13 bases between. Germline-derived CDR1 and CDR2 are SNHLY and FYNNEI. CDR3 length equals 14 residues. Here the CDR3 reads CASRTGAPNTEAFF. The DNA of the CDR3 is TGTGCCAGCAGGACGGGGGCTCCTAACACTGAAGCTTTCTTT. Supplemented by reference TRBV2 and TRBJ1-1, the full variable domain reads EPEVTQTPSHQVTQMGQEVILRCVPISNHLYFYWYRQILGQKVEFLVSFYNNEISEKSEIFDDQFSVERPDGSNFTLKIRSTKLEDSAMYFCASRTGAPNTEAFFGQGTRLTVV.

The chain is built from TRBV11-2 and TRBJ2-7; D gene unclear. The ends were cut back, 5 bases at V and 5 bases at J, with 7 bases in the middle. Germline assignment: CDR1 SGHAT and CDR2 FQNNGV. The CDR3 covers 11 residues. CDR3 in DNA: TGTGCCAGCAGCCTACGGGACGAGCAGTACTTC. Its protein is CASSLRDEQYF.

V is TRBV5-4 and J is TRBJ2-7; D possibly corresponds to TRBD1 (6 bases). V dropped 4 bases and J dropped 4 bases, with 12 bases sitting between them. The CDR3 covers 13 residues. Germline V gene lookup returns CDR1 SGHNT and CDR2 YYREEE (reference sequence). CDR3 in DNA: TGTGCCAGCAGCACGGACAGCAAATACGAGCAGTACTTC. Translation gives CASSTDSKYEQYF.

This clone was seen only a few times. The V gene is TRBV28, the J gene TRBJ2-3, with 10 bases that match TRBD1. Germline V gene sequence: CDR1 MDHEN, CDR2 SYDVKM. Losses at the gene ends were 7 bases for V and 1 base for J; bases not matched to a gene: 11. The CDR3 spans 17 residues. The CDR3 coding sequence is TGTGCCAGCAACGACCCGGGACAGGGGTCTGGCACAGATACGCAGTATTTT. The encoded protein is CASNDPGQGSGTDTQYF. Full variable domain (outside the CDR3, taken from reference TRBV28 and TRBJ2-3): DVKVTQSSRYLVKRTGEKVFLECVQDMDHENMFWYRQDPGLGLRLIYFSYDVKMKEKGDIPEGYSVSREKKERFSLILESASTNQTSMYLCASNDPGQGSGTDTQYFGPGTRLTVL.

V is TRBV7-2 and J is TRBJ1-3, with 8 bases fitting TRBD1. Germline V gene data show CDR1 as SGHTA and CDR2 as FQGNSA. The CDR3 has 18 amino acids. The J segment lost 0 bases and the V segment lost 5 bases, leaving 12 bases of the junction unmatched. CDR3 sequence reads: CASSRRTGNALSGNTIYF. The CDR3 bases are TGTGCCAGCAGCCGAAGGACAGGGAATGCCCTCTCTGGAAACACCATATATTTT.

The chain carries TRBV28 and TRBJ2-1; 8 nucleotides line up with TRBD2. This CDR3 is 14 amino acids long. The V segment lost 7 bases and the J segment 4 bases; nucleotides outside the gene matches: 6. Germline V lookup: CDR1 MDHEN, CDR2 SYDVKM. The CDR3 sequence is CASNIAGRYNEQFF. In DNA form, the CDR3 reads TGTGCCAGCAACATAGCGGGAAGATACAATGAGCAGTTCTTC.

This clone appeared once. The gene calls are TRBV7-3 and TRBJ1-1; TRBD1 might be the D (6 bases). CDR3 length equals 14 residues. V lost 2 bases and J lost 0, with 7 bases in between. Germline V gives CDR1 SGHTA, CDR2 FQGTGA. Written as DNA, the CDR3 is TGTGCCAGCAGCTTACAGGGGATGAACACTGAAGCTTTCTTT. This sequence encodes CASSLQGMNTEAFF. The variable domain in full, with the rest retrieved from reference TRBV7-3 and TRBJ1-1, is GAGVSQTPSNKVTEKGKYVELRCDPISGHTALYWYRQSLGQGPEFLIYFQGTGAADDSGLPNDRFFAVRPEGSVSTLKIQRTERGDSAVYLCASSLQGMNTEAFFGQGTRLTVV.

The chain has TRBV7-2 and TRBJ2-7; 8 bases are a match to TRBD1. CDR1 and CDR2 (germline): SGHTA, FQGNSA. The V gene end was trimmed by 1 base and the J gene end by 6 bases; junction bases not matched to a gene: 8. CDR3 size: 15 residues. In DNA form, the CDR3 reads TGTGCCAGCAGCTTAGTGTGGACAGGGAATGGCGAGCAGTACTTC. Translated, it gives CASSLVWTGNGEQYF. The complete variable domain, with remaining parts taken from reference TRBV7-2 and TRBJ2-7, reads GAGVSQSPSNKVTEKGKDVELRCDPISGHTALYWYRQSLGQGLEFLIYFQGNSAPDKSGLPSDRFSAERTGGSVSTLTIQRTQQEDSAVYLCASSLVWTGNGEQYFGPGTRLTVT.

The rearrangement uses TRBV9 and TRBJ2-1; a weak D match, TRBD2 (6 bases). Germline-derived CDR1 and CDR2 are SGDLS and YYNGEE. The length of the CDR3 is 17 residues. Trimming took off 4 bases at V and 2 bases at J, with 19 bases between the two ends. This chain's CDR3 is CASSLDTNSGAYNEQFF. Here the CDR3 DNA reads TGTGCCAGCAGCTTAGATACGAATAGCGGAGCCTACAATGAGCAGTTCTTC.

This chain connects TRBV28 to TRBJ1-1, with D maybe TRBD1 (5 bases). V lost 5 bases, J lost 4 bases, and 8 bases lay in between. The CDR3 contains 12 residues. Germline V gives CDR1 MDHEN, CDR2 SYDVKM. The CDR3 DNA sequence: TGTGCCAGCAGTCGGGGGACCACTGAAGCTTTCTTT. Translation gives CASSRGTTEAFF.

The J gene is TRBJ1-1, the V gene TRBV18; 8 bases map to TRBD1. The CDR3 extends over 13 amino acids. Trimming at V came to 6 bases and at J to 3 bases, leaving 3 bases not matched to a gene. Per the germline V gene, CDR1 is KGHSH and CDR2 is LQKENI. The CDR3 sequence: CASSTGVDTEAFF. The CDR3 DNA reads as TGTGCCAGCTCGACAGGGGTGGACACTGAAGCTTTCTTT.

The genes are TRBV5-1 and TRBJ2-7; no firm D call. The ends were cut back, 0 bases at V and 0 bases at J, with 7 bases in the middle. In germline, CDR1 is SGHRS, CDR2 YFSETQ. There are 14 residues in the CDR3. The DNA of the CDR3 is TGCGCCAGCAGCTTGGCAACGAGCTCCTACGAGCAGTACTTC. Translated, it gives CASSLATSSYEQYF.

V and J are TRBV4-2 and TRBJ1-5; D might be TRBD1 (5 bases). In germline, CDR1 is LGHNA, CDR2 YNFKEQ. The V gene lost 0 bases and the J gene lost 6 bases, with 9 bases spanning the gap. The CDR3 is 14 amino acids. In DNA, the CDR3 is TGTGCCAGCAGCCAAGATGGCAGGGCTCAGCCCCAGCATTTT. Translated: CASSQDGRAQPQHF.

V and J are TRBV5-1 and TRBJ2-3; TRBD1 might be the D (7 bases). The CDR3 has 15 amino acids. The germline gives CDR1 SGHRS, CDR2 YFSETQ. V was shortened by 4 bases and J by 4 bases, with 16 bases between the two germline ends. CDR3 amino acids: CASSAQGGEADTQYF. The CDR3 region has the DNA TGCGCCAGCAGCGCGCAGGGGGGAGAGGCAGATACGCAGTATTTT.

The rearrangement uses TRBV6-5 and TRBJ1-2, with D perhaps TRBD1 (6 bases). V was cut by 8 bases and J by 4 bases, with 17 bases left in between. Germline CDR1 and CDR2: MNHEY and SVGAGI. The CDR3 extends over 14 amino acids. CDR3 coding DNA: TGTGCCAGCGCACAGGGCGAGCCACTCTATGGCTACACCTTC. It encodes CASAQGEPLYGYTF.

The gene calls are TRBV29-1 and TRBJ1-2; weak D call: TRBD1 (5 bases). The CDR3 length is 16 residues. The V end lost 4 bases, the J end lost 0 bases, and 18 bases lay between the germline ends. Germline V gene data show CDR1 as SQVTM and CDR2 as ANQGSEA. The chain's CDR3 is CSVGSWGGRTNYGYTF. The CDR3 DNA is TGCAGCGTTGGGTCTTGGGGGGGAAGGACTAACTATGGCTACACCTTC.

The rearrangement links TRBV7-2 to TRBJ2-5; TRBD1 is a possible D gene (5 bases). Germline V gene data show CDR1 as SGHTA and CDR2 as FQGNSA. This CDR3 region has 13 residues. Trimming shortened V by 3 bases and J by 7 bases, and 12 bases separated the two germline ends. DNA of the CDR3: TGTGCCAGCAGCTTGGGGCAGGTCGGGACCCAGTACTTC. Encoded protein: CASSLGQVGTQYF.

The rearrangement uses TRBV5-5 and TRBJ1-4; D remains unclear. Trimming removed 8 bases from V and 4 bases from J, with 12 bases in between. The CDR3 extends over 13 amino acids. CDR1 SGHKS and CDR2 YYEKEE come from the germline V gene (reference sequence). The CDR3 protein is CASSGDDNEKLFF. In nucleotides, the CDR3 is TGTGCCAGTTCAGGAGATGATAATGAAAAACTGTTTTTT.

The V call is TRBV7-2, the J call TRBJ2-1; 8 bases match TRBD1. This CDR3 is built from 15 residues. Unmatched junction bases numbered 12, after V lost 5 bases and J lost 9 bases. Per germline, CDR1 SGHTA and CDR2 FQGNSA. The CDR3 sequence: CASSTHPGQAFEQFF. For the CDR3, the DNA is TGTGCCAGCAGCACCCACCCGGGACAGGCCTTTGAGCAGTTCTTC.

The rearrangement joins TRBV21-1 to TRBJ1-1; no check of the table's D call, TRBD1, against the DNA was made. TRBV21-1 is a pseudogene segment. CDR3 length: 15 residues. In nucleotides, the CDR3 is TGTGCCAGCAGCAAAGAGGGACAGCTGAACACTGAAGCTTTCTTT. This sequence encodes CASSKEGQLNTEAFF.

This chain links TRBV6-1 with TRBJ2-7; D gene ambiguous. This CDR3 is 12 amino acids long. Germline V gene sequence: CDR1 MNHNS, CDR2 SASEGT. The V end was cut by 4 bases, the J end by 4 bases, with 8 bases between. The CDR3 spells CASSASGYEQYF. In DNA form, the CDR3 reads TGTGCCAGCAGTGCATCTGGATACGAGCAGTACTTC.